These T cell receptor beta chains were read from a single sample in a study of T cell clones after liver transplantation. Clones were read by immunoSEQ multiplex PCR, and TCRdb kept only the in-frame ones, dropping some. The sample yields fewer than 65,000 clones, approximately 77% seen once. The source was CD4+ T cells from blood, collected at the 22-month timepoint. The receptors shown here come from a human patient who received a liver transplant. Some T cells may possibly be graft donor cells. Each CDR3 is given with its conserved first and last residue. The D gene is left open where the match is weak. Part of the rows lack a size; the others show once, few, many or a class for expanded clones.

clone size	D gene	V gene	J gene	CDR3 protein	CDR3 DNA
NA	NA	TRBV7-2	TRBJ2-7	CASSLIFEQYF	TGTGCCAGCAGCTTAATCTTCGAGCAGTACTTC
NA	NA	TRBV7-9	TRBJ1-2	CASSLDTAVGGYTF	TGTGCCAGCAGCTTAGATACTGCGGTTGGGGGCTACACCTTC
NA	NA	TRBV4-1	TRBJ2-3	CASKNSGSTDTQYF	TGCGCCAGTAAAAATAGCGGTAGCACAGATACGCAGTATTTT
NA	NA	TRBV5-5	TRBJ2-7	CASSLEPLPGAYEQYF	TGTGCCAGCAGCTTGGAACCTCTACCGGGGGCGTACGAGCAGTACTTC
NA	NA	TRBV7-2	TRBJ2-3	CASSPGQTRSDTQYF	TGTGCCAGCAGCCCGGGGCAGACTAGATCAGATACGCAGTATTTT
NA	NA	TRBV9	TRBJ2-7	CASSPGTRDEQYF	TGTGCCAGCAGCCCCGGGACCAGGGACGAGCAGTACTTC
NA	NA	TRBV28	TRBJ1-1	CASSSWDRRGNTEAFF	TGTGCCAGCAGTTCCTGGGACCGCCGAGGGAACACTGAAGCTTTCTTT
NA	NA	TRBV28	TRBJ2-5	CASSSQGPGEQETQYF	TGTGCCAGCAGTTCCCAAGGGCCCGGGGAACAAGAGACCCAGTACTTC
NA	NA	TRBV25-1	TRBJ2-7	CASRGGGYEQYF	TGTGCCAGCCGTGGGGGTGGCTACGAGCAGTACTTC
NA	NA	TRBV7-9	TRBJ1-5	CASSFWYQGRSNQPQHF	TGTGCCAGCAGCTTTTGGTATCAGGGGAGGTCCAATCAGCCCCAGCATTTT
NA	NA	TRBV7-2	TRBJ2-7	CASSPPTYEQYF	TGTGCCAGCAGCCCCCCCACCTACGAGCAGTACTTC
NA	TRBD1	TRBV11-1	TRBJ1-4	CASSDRTGMGEKLFF	TGTGCCAGCAGCGACCGGACAGGGATGGGCGAAAAACTGTTTTTT
NA	NA	TRBV28	TRBJ2-1	CASSTIDTSKQFF	TGTGCCAGCAGCACTATTGATACTAGCAAGCAGTTCTTC
few	NA	TRBV4-2	TRBJ2-6	CASSTGEGASGANVLTF	TGTGCCAGCAGCACGGGGGAGGGGGCGTCTGGGGCCAACGTCCTGACTTTC
NA	NA	TRBV7-2	TRBJ1-6	CASALGQLDNSPLHF	TGTGCCAGCGCCCTAGGTCAACTTGATAATTCACCCCTCCACTTT
NA	NA	TRBV7-2	TRBJ2-7	CASSLEGTPTYEQYF	TGTGCCAGCAGCTTAGAAGGGACACCGACCTACGAGCAGTACTTC
NA	TRBD1	TRBV6-1	TRBJ1-5	CASSQRDRVHQPQHF	TGTGCCAGCAGCCAAAGGGACAGGGTACATCAGCCCCAGCATTTT
NA	NA	TRBV7-2	TRBJ2-5	CASSLASGWGQETQYF	TGTGCCAGCAGCTTAGCATCTGGCTGGGGCCAAGAGACCCAGTACTTC
once	NA	TRBV2	TRBJ2-4	CASSGPGNIQYF	TGTGCCAGCAGTGGACCTGGAAACATTCAGTACTTC
few	NA	TRBV6-1	TRBJ2-7	CASSVDRSSYEQYF	TGTGCCAGCAGCGTAGACCGGAGCTCCTACGAACAGTACTTC
NA	NA	TRBV28	TRBJ2-7	CASSFRGSPPPYEQYF	TGTGCCAGCAGTTTTCGCGGCAGTCCCCCCCCTTACGAGCAGTACTTC
NA	NA	TRBV11-2	TRBJ1-2	CASSLGDYGYTF	TGTGCCAGCAGCTTAGGGGACTATGGCTACACCTTC
NA	NA	TRBV5-6	TRBJ1-4	CASSFNAPNGKLFF	TGTGCCAGCAGCTTCAACGCTCCGAATGGAAAACTGTTTTTT
NA	NA	TRBV18	TRBJ1-6	CASSRGVSNSPLHF	TGTGCCAGCTCACGAGGGGTGAGTAATTCACCCCTCCACTTT
NA	NA	TRBV28	TRBJ2-2	CASEQFYTGELFF	TGTGCCAGCGAGCAGTTCTACACCGGGGAGCTGTTTTTT
NA	TRBD1	TRBV5-4	TRBJ2-7	CASSFLDRAHEQYF	TGTGCCAGCAGCTTCCTTGACAGGGCCCACGAGCAGTACTTC
NA	NA	TRBV9	TRBJ1-1	CASSVDRYGTEAFF	TGTGCCAGCAGCGTAGATCGGTATGGGACTGAAGCTTTCTTT
NA	NA	TRBV7-8	TRBJ1-3	CASSLRGTGNTIYF	TGTGCCAGCAGCTTAAGGGGGACTGGAAACACCATATATTTT
NA	TRBD2	TRBV5-3	TRBJ2-7	CARSPLRLAGNSYEQYF	TGTGCCAGAAGCCCTTTACGACTAGCAGGAAACTCCTACGAGCAGTACTTC
NA	NA	TRBV6-1	TRBJ2-7	CASMMQGSRYEQYF	TGTGCCAGCATGATGCAGGGCAGCCGCTACGAGCAGTACTTC
NA	NA	TRBV6-1	TRBJ2-7	CASSELRAFYEQYF	TGTGCCAGCAGTGAACTCCGGGCCTTCTACGAGCAGTACTTC
NA	NA	TRBV6-5	TRBJ1-4	CASPTVREEEKLFF	TGTGCCAGCCCGACCGTCCGAGAGGAGGAAAAACTGTTTTTT
many	TRBD1	TRBV29-1	TRBJ1-1	CSVSAQGGNTEAFF	TGCAGCGTTAGTGCGCAGGGGGGGAACACTGAAGCTTTCTTT
NA	NA	TRBV5-1	TRBJ2-3	CASSPISTDTQYF	TGCGCCAGCAGCCCCATTAGCACAGATACGCAGTATTTT
NA	NA	TRBV27	TRBJ1-4	CASSLVRGEKLFF	TGTGCCAGCAGTTTAGTCCGGGGGGAAAAACTGTTTTTT
NA	NA	TRBV15	TRBJ1-2	CATSRGLSDSYGYTF	TGTGCCACCAGCAGAGGCTTATCCGACAGCTATGGCTACACCTTC
NA	NA	TRBV19	TRBJ2-5	CASSIARGGQETQYF	TGTGCCAGTAGTATAGCCAGGGGGGGTCAAGAGACCCAGTACTTC
NA	TRBD2	TRBV7-2	TRBJ2-5	CASSRGGSGFQGTQYF	TGTGCCAGCAGCCGGGGGGGTAGCGGCTTCCAAGGAACCCAGTACTTC
NA	NA	TRBV7-9	TRBJ1-2	CASSQDGYGYTF	TGTGCCAGCAGCCAGGACGGATATGGCTACACCTTC
few	TRBD1	TRBV4-1	TRBJ1-6	CASSQAGQVRTGLHF	TGCGCCAGCAGCCAAGCGGGCCAGGTGAGGACAGGCCTCCACTTT
NA	TRBD1	TRBV10-2	TRBJ2-6	CASRSGGNSGANVLTF	TGCGCCAGCAGGTCAGGGGGCAACTCTGGGGCCAACGTCCTGACTTTC
NA	NA	TRBV28	TRBJ1-2	CASSSTAAANYGYTF	TGTGCCAGCAGTTCTACCGCCGCGGCTAACTATGGCTACACCTTC
few	NA	TRBV6-1	TRBJ1-5	CASSERGSEQPQHF	TGTGCCAGCAGTGAAAGAGGGTCGGAACAGCCCCAGCATTTT
NA	TRBD2	TRBV6-5	TRBJ2-5	CASSRKRGGQETQYF	TGTGCCAGCAGTCGAAAACGGGGGGGGCAAGAGACCCAGTACTTC
NA	NA	TRBV5-6	TRBJ1-1	CASSTGPEAFF	TGTGCCAGCAGTACAGGACCTGAAGCTTTCTTT
NA	NA	TRBV10-3	TRBJ1-2	CAISESRETNYGYTF	TGTGCCATCAGTGAGTCAAGGGAAACTAACTATGGCTACACCTTC
few	NA	TRBV7-9	TRBJ2-7	CASSPSPAPYEQYF	TGTGCCAGCAGCCCAAGCCCCGCTCCCTACGAGCAGTACTTC
NA	NA	TRBV5-1	TRBJ2-7	CASSVSGTISYEQYF	TGCGCCAGCAGCGTATCCGGGACAATCTCCTACGAGCAGTACTTC
NA	NA	TRBV11-2	TRBJ1-1	CASSQQTAMNTEAFF	TGTGCCAGCAGTCAACAAACCGCCATGAACACTGAAGCTTTCTTT
NA	TRBD2	TRBV4-2	TRBJ2-4	CASSQDLASGGHRAKNIQYF	TGTGCCAGCAGCCAAGATTTGGCTAGCGGGGGCCACAGAGCCAAAAACATTCAGTACTTC
few	NA	TRBV4-2	TRBJ2-4	CASSHMYKNIQYF	TGTGCCAGCAGCCATATGTACAAAAACATTCAGTACTTC
NA	NA	TRBV19	TRBJ1-5	CASCSQGVQPQHF	TGTGCCAGTTGTTCCCAGGGAGTTCAGCCCCAGCATTTT
NA	NA	TRBV6-5	TRBJ1-2	CASSYKVLANYGYTF	TGTGCCAGCAGTTACAAGGTCTTAGCTAACTATGGCTACACCTTC
NA	TRBD2	TRBV4-2	TRBJ2-1	CASSQGGRAMGYNEQFF	TGTGCCAGCAGCCAAGGGGGGAGGGCGATGGGCTACAATGAGCAGTTCTTC
NA	NA	TRBV28	TRBJ2-7	CASIPFGVSYEQYF	TGTGCCAGCATCCCTTTCGGGGTCTCCTACGAGCAGTACTTC
NA	NA	TRBV7-9	TRBJ2-5	CASSSQGRETQYF	TGTGCCAGCAGCTCTCAGGGACGGGAGACCCAGTACTTC
NA	TRBD1	TRBV28	TRBJ2-4	CASSSSGTGVAKNIQYF	TGTGCCAGCAGTTCCTCCGGGACAGGGGTGGCCAAAAACATTCAGTACTTC
few	TRBD1	TRBV10-3	TRBJ1-2	CATKGQGNYGYTF	TGTGCCACCAAGGGACAGGGAAACTATGGCTACACCTTC
once	NA	TRBV10-2	TRBJ2-2	CASSGGPSNTGELFF	TGCGCCAGCAGTGGAGGGCCTTCGAACACCGGGGAGCTGTTTTTT
NA	NA	TRBV28	TRBJ1-1	CASSFPQSLGAFF	TGTGCCAGCAGTTTCCCCCAGAGTTTGGGAGCTTTCTTT